This T cell receptor beta chain came from a study of shared clonotypes between healthy human individuals. For the study at large: Used for every donor were three CD4 naive, three CD4 memory, two CD8 naive and one CD8 memory plate.

In germline, CDR1 is GTSNPN, CDR2 SVGIG (reference sequence). This CDR3 region has 15 residues. V lost 5 bases to trimming and J lost 11 bases; unmatched junction nucleotides: 15. This clone appeared once. Sequencing used immunoSEQ multiplex PCR; TCRdb keeps in-frame clones, though not all of them. The sample consists of approximately 980,000 clones, about three quarters of them appearing once. Sample: memory CD4+ T cells sorted from blood. Subset noted: CD45RA-negative fraction. The chain employs TRBV30 and TRBJ1-4; 9 bases are a match to TRBD1. The TCR sequence derives from a man younger than 35 in good health. CDR3 amino acids: CAWVRTGQGRDKLFF. In nucleotides, the CDR3 is TGTGCCTGGGTGAGAACGGGACAGGGAAGAGACAAACTGTTTTTT.